A selection of T cell receptor beta chains follows, all from one sample in a study of T cell responses to AZD1222 COVID-19 vaccine. Profiled with immunoSEQ multiplex PCR; TCRdb holds only in-frame clones, not every one. The sample includes about 67,000 clones, less than 90% of them seen just once. The sample here was peripheral blood, taken on day 0 of AZD1222 vaccination. These TCRs come from an adult in good health. The CDR3 runs from the conserved cysteine through the conserved F or W.

v_call	j_call	cdr3_aa
TRBV18	TRBJ2-7	CASSPFGSYEQYF
TRBV9	TRBJ1-5	CASSVGTGVGQPQHF
TRBV3-1/TRBV3-2	TRBJ2-1	CASSSLAGQYNEQFF
TRBV7-6	TRBJ1-1	CASSLDLGRASEAFF
TRBV5-1	TRBJ1-5	CASSAGTGLYSNQPQHF
TRBV7-2	TRBJ2-3	CASSPLEGRTDTQYF
TRBV28	TRBJ2-2	CASSLANPGEPNTGELFF
TRBV7-2	TRBJ2-1	CASSRTGGTSGIYEQFF
TRBV13	TRBJ2-7	CASSLSGTSSYEQYF
TRBV7-3	TRBJ2-3	CASSPREGPRNTQYF
TRBV27	TRBJ2-7	CASSLGLGGTLTYEQYF
TRBV7-2	TRBJ1-3	CASSRPRDRSGNTIYF
TRBV27	TRBJ1-1	CASSWSGQNTEAFF
TRBV14	TRBJ1-1	CASSQEWPNTEAFF
TRBV21-1	TRBJ2-1	CASSNRPGTGENNEQFF
TRBV7-2	TRBJ1-1	CASSPRTGTEAFF
TRBV4-3	TRBJ2-4	CASSQGWEGIRNIQYF
TRBV30	TRBJ1-3	CAWSVIRTHLPEYSGNTIYF
TRBV7-2	TRBJ2-7	CASSLAGYVVYEQYF
TRBV7-2	TRBJ1-1	CASSLGGYLTEAFF
TRBV15	TRBJ1-1	CATSTPGGVGTEAFF
TRBV7-9	TRBJ1-2	CATLQGALGGYTF
TRBV7-7	TRBJ2-1	CASSLAGGASGEQFF
TRBV5-6	TRBJ1-4	CASSFSTRGGEKLFF
TRBV11-3	TRBJ2-3	CASSFSGGRADTQYF
TRBV4-3	TRBJ1-3	CASSQEGGTGNTIYF
TRBV19	TRBJ2-2	CASSMEQGASGELFF
TRBV6-2/TRBV6-3	TRBJ1-1	CASSYSTRAGGEAFF
TRBV28	TRBJ1-1	CASSLKQGAFF